Listed below are T cell receptor beta chains from one sample, sequenced in a study of blood T cell repertoires in COVID-19. Libraries were prepared by immunoSEQ multiplex PCR; TCRdb keeps only in-frame clonotypes and omits some of them. The table records 100,000 to 120,000 clones, around 80% of them present only once. Specimen: peripheral blood. Receptors were obtained from an elderly woman with acute or convalescent COVID-19. CDR3s include the opening cysteine and the closing phenylalanine or tryptophan. D genes are given only for firm matches. Size is stated for part of the rows, as once, few or many counts, or as a class when the clone is expanded.

clone_size | j_call | d_call | v_call | cdr3_aa | cdr3_nt
. | TRBJ2-3 | TRBD2 | TRBV15 | CATSNGLVTDTQYF | TGTGCCACCAGCAATGGACTAGTAACAGATACGCAGTATTTT
once | TRBJ2-3 | TRBD2 | TRBV28 | CASRGSGGNTDTQYF | TGTGCCAGCAGAGGTAGCGGGGGGAACACAGATACGCAGTATTTT
few | TRBJ1-2 | . | TRBV6-9 | CASLTGTSRNYGYTF | TGTGCCAGCCTCACGGGGACATCGCGAAACTATGGCTACACCTTC
. | TRBJ2-5 | . | TRBV7-2 | CASTERYRGSLETQYF | TGTGCCAGCACCGAGAGGTATAGGGGGTCGCTCGAGACCCAGTACTTC
. | TRBJ2-3 | TRBD1 | TRBV5-1 | CASSFDRASTDTQYF | TGCGCCAGCAGCTTCGACAGGGCTAGCACAGATACGCAGTATTTT
. | TRBJ1-2 | TRBD1 | TRBV11-1 | CASSPQGIYGYTF | TGTGCCAGCAGCCCACAGGGGATCTATGGCTACACCTTC
. | TRBJ2-6 | TRBD1 | TRBV9 | CASSVATGVSGANVLTF | TGTGCCAGCAGCGTAGCTACAGGGGTATCTGGGGCCAACGTCCTGACTTTC
once | TRBJ2-5 | TRBD2 | TRBV9 | CASSVDRGSSGNQETQYF | TGTGCCAGCAGCGTAGATCGGGGTTCTAGCGGGAACCAAGAGACCCAGTACTTC
. | TRBJ1-2 | . | TRBV30 | CACQGVYGYTF | TGTGCCTGTCAAGGGGTCTATGGCTACACCTTC
few | TRBJ1-2 | . | TRBV7-8 | CASSQSGGGLYGYTF | TGTGCCAGCAGCCAATCCGGCGGGGGACTCTATGGCTACACCTTC
. | TRBJ2-1 | TRBD2 | TRBV18 | CASSPPSGAREEQFF | TGTGCCAGCTCACCGCCCAGCGGGGCCCGTGAAGAGCAGTTCTTC
. | TRBJ1-5 | TRBD1 | TRBV24-1 | CATSPRDREGPQHF | TGTGCCACCAGTCCTCGGGACAGGGAGGGGCCCCAGCATTTT
. | TRBJ2-7 | TRBD1 | TRBV30 | CAWTGQSLRGQYF | TGTGCCTGGACGGGACAGTCCCTACGCGGGCAGTACTTC
. | TRBJ2-3 | . | TRBV5-1 | CASSLFSSGTPTDTQYF | TGCGCCAGCAGCTTGTTTTCCAGCGGAACCCCCACAGATACGCAGTATTTT
. | TRBJ2-7 | TRBD1 | TRBV4-3 | CASSQANRGGEQYF | TGCGCCAGCAGCCAAGCCAACAGGGGTGGGGAGCAGTACTTC
. | TRBJ1-2 | TRBD1 | TRBV3-1/TRBV3-2 | CASRLEGQGYTF | TGTGCCAGCAGACTAGAGGGACAGGGCTACACCTTC
. | TRBJ2-3 | . | TRBV5-1 | CASSLSGYDTDTQYF | TGCGCCAGCAGCTTGTCGGGGTACGACACAGATACGCAGTATTTT
. | TRBJ1-3 | TRBD1 | TRBV4-2 | CASSQTQGAPGNTIYF | TGTGCCAGCAGCCAAACCCAGGGGGCCCCAGGAAACACCATATATTTT
once | TRBJ1-5 | . | TRBV11-2 | CASSIQQNQPQHF | TGTGCCAGCAGCATACAGCAGAATCAGCCCCAGCATTTT
. | TRBJ2-5 | . | TRBV7-9 | CASSLVDRQETQYF | TGTGCCAGCAGCTTAGTCGACAGACAAGAGACCCAGTACTTC
. | TRBJ2-5 | . | TRBV28 | CASRSQGTETQYF | TGTGCCAGCAGGTCACAGGGAACCGAGACCCAGTACTTC
. | TRBJ2-7 | TRBD1 | TRBV29-1 | CSGLGRTGGTDEQYF | TGCAGCGGCCTTGGACGGACAGGGGGTACCGACGAGCAGTACTTC
once | TRBJ2-5 | . | TRBV18 | CASSPGLNQETQYF | TGTGCCAGCTCACCAGGACTGAACCAAGAGACCCAGTACTTC
. | TRBJ1-2 | . | TRBV4-3 | CASSQVGAAGINGYTF | TGCGCCAGCAGCCAAGTGGGGGCGGCAGGGATTAATGGCTACACCTTC
. | TRBJ2-5 | . | TRBV24-1 | CATSDPGTVQETQYF | TGTGCCACCAGTGATCCCGGCACAGTCCAAGAGACCCAGTACTTC
. | TRBJ1-2 | . | TRBV28 | CASREAGFYGYTF | TGTGCCAGCCGGGAGGCGGGATTCTATGGCTACACCTTC
. | TRBJ1-1 | . | TRBV30 | CAWSGSLEAFF | TGTGCCTGGAGTGGGAGTCTGGAGGCTTTCTTT
. | TRBJ1-5 | . | TRBV15 | CATSTVSGLGGHQPQHF | TGTGCCACCAGCACAGTATCGGGACTGGGGGGACATCAGCCCCAGCATTTT
. | TRBJ2-2 | . | TRBV3-1/TRBV3-2 | CASSQSDWTANTGELFF | TGTGCCAGCAGCCAAAGTGACTGGACAGCGAACACCGGGGAGCTGTTTTTT
. | TRBJ2-1 | TRBD1 | TRBV6-5 | CATLRDRGYNEQFF | TGTGCCACCCTCCGGGACAGGGGTTACAATGAGCAGTTCTTC
. | TRBJ1-5 | . | TRBV30 | CAWSVPGGNQPQHF | TGTGCCTGGAGTGTACCCGGGGGCAATCAGCCCCAGCATTTT
. | TRBJ1-5 | TRBD1 | TRBV28 | CASSSAAGGWQPQHF | TGTGCCAGCAGTTCGGCAGCAGGGGGATGGCAGCCCCAGCATTTT
few | TRBJ2-7 | TRBD2 | TRBV5-1 | CASSMGLAGYEQYF | TGCGCCAGCAGCATGGGACTAGCGGGTTACGAGCAGTACTTC
. | TRBJ1-3 | . | TRBV5-1 | CASSLASSDGNTIYF | TGCGCCAGCAGCTTGGCCTCGAGCGACGGAAACACCATATATTTT
. | TRBJ2-3 | TRBD2 | TRBV5-1 | CASSNRLADTDTQYF | TGCGCCAGCAGCAACCGACTAGCGGACACAGATACGCAGTATTTT
. | TRBJ1-4 | . | TRBV4-1 | CASSRVGQFNEKLFF | TGCGCCAGCAGCCGGGTGGGGCAGTTTAATGAAAAACTGTTTTTT
once | TRBJ1-2 | . | TRBV2 | CASAMGGIDGYTF | TGTGCCAGCGCCATGGGGGGTATCGATGGCTACACCTTC